Listed below are T cell receptor beta chains from one sample, sequenced in a study of post-analysis software for immune sequencing data. TCRdb re-called the PCR reads through MiXCR, storing one row per CDR3 protein. The table records roughly 400,000 distinct CDR3 sequences, 39% of them present only once. Sequencing was carried out using blood. Receptors were obtained from a girl aged 2-10 years with multiple sclerosis. Each CDR3 is given with its conserved first and last residue. The D gene is left open where the match is weak. Rows may omit the clone size; those that give it use once, few, many or a size class.

j_gene	v_gene	d_gene	abundance	CDR3nt	CDR3aa
TRBJ2-3	TRBV5-1	.	few	TGCGCCAGCAGCCGTGGGGGGATCACAGATACGCAGTATTTT	CASSRGGITDTQYF
TRBJ1-1	TRBV20-1	.	few	TGCAGTGCTAGGTTCGGCATAGCCTCTGAAGCTTTCTTT	CSARFGIASEAFF
TRBJ2-7	TRBV7-6	TRBD1	few	TGTGCCAGCAGCCCATCCGGGACAGGGGAAGGCGAGCAGTACTTC	CASSPSGTGEGEQYF
TRBJ1-5	TRBV6-1	.	once	TGTGCCAGCTGCAGGGGAGGGACCAATCAGCCCCAGCATTTT	CASCRGGTNQPQHF
TRBJ1-1	TRBV11-1	.	few	TGTGCCAGCAGCTCCGACAGATACACTGAAGCTTTCTTT	CASSSDRYTEAFF
TRBJ2-7	TRBV28	.	.	TGTGCCAGCAGTTTGGGGGGAGAATGGTCCTACGAGCAGTACTTC	CASSLGGEWSYEQYF
TRBJ1-2	TRBV29-1	.	.	TGCAGCGGACTCATCACACTCTATGGCGCTAACTATGGCTACACCTTC	CSGLITLYGANYGYTF
TRBJ2-1	TRBV20-1	.	few	TGCAGTGGCAGGGCGACATGGTCCTACAATGAGCAGTTCTTC	CSGRATWSYNEQFF
TRBJ2-1	TRBV7-8	.	.	TGTGCCAGCAGTAGCCCAGGGTCCATTATCAAGGAGTGGTTCTTC	CASSSPGSIIKEWFF
TRBJ1-2	TRBV7-2	TRBD1	few	TGTGCCAGCAGCGTAGGACAGGGGGCCTTCTTTGGCTACACCTTC	CASSVGQGAFFGYTF
TRBJ2-1	TRBV7-2	TRBD2	.	TGTGTCAGCAGCTGGGGACTAGCGGGGGGCTGGGGCAATGAGCAGTTCTTC	CVSSWGLAGGWGNEQFF
TRBJ1-2	TRBV7-2	.	.	TGTGCCAGCAGCTCAAGACCTCAGGGAGTTGATGGGTCTGGCTACACCTTC	CASSSRPQGVDGSGYTF
TRBJ2-7	TRBV10-1	.	.	TGCGCCAGCAGTGGACCAGGCTACGAGCAGTACTTC	CASSGPGYEQYF
TRBJ2-3	TRBV12-3/TRBV12-4	TRBD2	.	TGTGCCAGCAACCCAGCCATCTCCGCGGGGGCAGATACGCAGTATTTT	CASNPAISAGADTQYF
TRBJ1-5	TRBV12-3/TRBV12-4	.	.	TGTGCCAGCAGTTTAAATTTCCAGACCGGGGTTTATAGCAATCAGCCCCAGCATTTT	CASSLNFQTGVYSNQPQHF
TRBJ2-7	TRBV29-1	.	.	TGCAGCGCCCGCCTGACAGCGGTCGAGCAGTACTTC	CSARLTAVEQYF
TRBJ1-5	TRBV7-9	.	.	TGTGCCCCCACGGGGCCCCAGCATTTT	CAPTGPQHF
TRBJ2-3	TRBV14	.	.	TGTGCCAGCAGCCAAGGGCCCCTAGGAACAGATACGCAGTATTTT	CASSQGPLGTDTQYF
TRBJ2-7	TRBV5-1	.	.	TGCGCCAGCAGCTGGGGGAATCCCTACGAGCAGTACTTC	CASSWGNPYEQYF
TRBJ1-2	TRBV29-1	.	few	TGCAGCGTTGAGTGGGGGGTGGGGGCCCTGGCTAACTATGGCTACACCTTC	CSVEWGVGALANYGYTF
TRBJ2-3	TRBV13	.	.	TGTGCCAGCAGCTTAGGCCTTAGGGCTTCTCGCACAGATACGCAGTATTTT	CASSLGLRASRTDTQYF
TRBJ2-3	TRBV10-3	TRBD2	.	TGTGCCATCAGGGGTAAGACTAGCGGCACAGATACGCAGTATTTT	CAIRGKTSGTDTQYF
TRBJ2-5	TRBV7-8	.	.	TGTGGCAGCAGCTTAGTTCTGGAGACCCAGTACTTC	CGSSLVLETQYF
TRBJ2-1	TRBV18	TRBD1	.	TGTGCCAGCTCACCAGAATCCGGACAGGGGACAAATGAGCAGTTCTTC	CASSPESGQGTNEQFF
TRBJ1-2	TRBV10-3	.	few	TGTGCCATCAGTGACAGTCAGATCTATGGCTACACCTTC	CAISDSQIYGYTF
TRBJ2-1	TRBV10-3	TRBD2	few	TGTGCCATCAGTGAGTTTAAGGGACTAGCGGGAGGTCGGTACAATGAGCAGTTCTTC	CAISEFKGLAGGRYNEQFF
TRBJ2-7	TRBV5-5	TRBD2	.	TGTGCCAGCAGCTTGGAGGGGACTAGCGGGAGTAGACCCTACGAGCAGTACTTC	CASSLEGTSGSRPYEQYF
TRBJ2-7	TRBV12-3/TRBV12-4	TRBD2	.	TGTGCCAGCAGTTTAGAAGCGGGGACCACCTACGAGCAGTACTTC	CASSLEAGTTYEQYF
TRBJ2-7	TRBV27	.	.	TGTGCCAGCAGTGGAAACCGGGACTCCCGACCCTACGAGCAGTACTTC	CASSGNRDSRPYEQYF
TRBJ2-1	TRBV27	.	.	TGTGCCAGCCCAGTCAACTGCTCCTACAATGAGCAGTTCTTC	CASPVNCSYNEQFF
TRBJ2-7	TRBV5-5	.	many	TGCGCCAGCAGCCTTAGCGTATACGAGCAGTACTTC	CASSLSVYEQYF
TRBJ2-7	TRBV6-2/TRBV6-3	.	.	TGTGCCAGCAGCCCGCCCGCGGAAACCTACGAGCAGTACTTC	CASSPPAETYEQYF
TRBJ1-2	TRBV27	.	few	TGTGCCAGCAGTCCCACAGTTAGCTATGGCTACACCTTC	CASSPTVSYGYTF
TRBJ2-5	TRBV5-6	.	.	TGTGCCAGCAGCTTGGGGGGGCCGGGGACCCAGTACTTC	CASSLGGPGTQYF
TRBJ2-5	TRBV27	.	.	TGTGCCAGCAGTTTATCAACAGGGCAAGAGACCCAGTACTTC	CASSLSTGQETQYF
TRBJ2-1	TRBV27	TRBD2	.	TGTGCCAGCAGTACATTACCCGGGACTAGGAGTACCTATGAGCAGTTCTTC	CASSTLPGTRSTYEQFF
TRBJ2-2	TRBV29-1	.	many	TGCAGCGTCGGTTCGGGACCTACGAACACCGGGGAGCTGTTTTTT	CSVGSGPTNTGELFF
TRBJ2-1	TRBV28	TRBD2	few	TGTGCCAGCGGAGACCCCCCAGCGGGGAGGTTCAATGAGCAGTTCTTC	CASGDPPAGRFNEQFF